This TCR beta chain was obtained from a study of CD8+CD57+ T cells in acquired aplastic anemia. On this clonotype itself: Antigen: not known.

The template for TCR beta VDJ and CDR3 sequence profiling was genomic DNA. TCRdb reprocessed the reads with MiXCR, giving one entry per CDR3 protein. The sample shows about 270,000 distinct CDR3 sequences, 50% to 70% of them seen only once. The CDR3 is made up of 14 amino acids. Unmatched junction bases numbered 10, after V lost 5 bases and J lost 6 bases. The germline V gene encodes CDR1 SGHRS and CDR2 YFSETQ. General study points: Patients shared some 29 CD8+ CDR3 sequences with controls.

J is TRBJ2-7 and V is TRBV5-1; the match to TRBD2 covers 8 bases. This clonotype was sampled from a human donor with severe aplastic anemia or a healthy control (not recorded which). Sequencing was carried out using sorted CD4+, CD8+, or CD8+CD57+ T cells (not recorded which) from PBMCs. The CDR3 DNA reads TGCGCCAGCAGTTTCGACGGGGGGGCTTCCGAGCAGTACTTC. Translating it yields CASSFDGGASEQYF.